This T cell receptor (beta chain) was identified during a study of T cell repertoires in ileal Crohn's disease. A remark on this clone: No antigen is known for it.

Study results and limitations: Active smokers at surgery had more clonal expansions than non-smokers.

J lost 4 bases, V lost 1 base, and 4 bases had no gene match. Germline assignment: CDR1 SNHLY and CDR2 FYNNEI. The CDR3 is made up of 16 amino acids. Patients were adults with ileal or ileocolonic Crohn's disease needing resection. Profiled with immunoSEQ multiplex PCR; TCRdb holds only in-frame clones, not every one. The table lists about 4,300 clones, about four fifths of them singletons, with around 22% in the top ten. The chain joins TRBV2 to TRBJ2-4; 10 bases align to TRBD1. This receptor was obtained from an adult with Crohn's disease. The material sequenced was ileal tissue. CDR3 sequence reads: CASSEEWTGGKNIQYF. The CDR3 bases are TGTGCCAGCAGTGAAGAGTGGACAGGGGGGAAAAACATTCAGTACTTC.